The rows below give T cell receptor beta chains drawn from one sample of a study of control samples from healthy donors and cancer patients. Data came from immunoSEQ multiplex PCR; TCRdb stores just in-frame clones and leaves some out. Here the sample spans some 130,000 clones, approximately 90% being singletons. The sample consisted of blood. The receptors stem from a woman aged 50 to 65 in good health. Both conserved end residues are part of each CDR3. D genes are given only for firm matches. For some rows the clone size is stated as once, few or many, or as a class when expanded; others skip it.

j_gene: TRBJ1-6; v_gene: TRBV6-5; d_gene: .; abundance: .; CDR3aa: CASSSLSGGEGSPLHF; CDR3nt: TGTGCCAGCAGTTCTCTTTCTGGGGGCGAAGGATCACCCCTCCACTTT
j_gene: TRBJ1-1; v_gene: TRBV18; d_gene: .; abundance: .; CDR3aa: CASSPIEMDTEAFF; CDR3nt: TGTGCCAGCTCACCAATAGAGATGGACACTGAAGCTTTCTTT
j_gene: TRBJ2-3; v_gene: TRBV29-1; d_gene: TRBD2; abundance: .; CDR3aa: CSVEELAGKSTDTQYF; CDR3nt: TGCAGCGTTGAAGAACTAGCGGGAAAGAGCACAGATACGCAGTATTTT
j_gene: TRBJ2-3; v_gene: TRBV7-2; d_gene: .; abundance: .; CDR3aa: CASSWGPSTDTQYF; CDR3nt: TGTGCCAGCAGCTGGGGACCGAGCACAGATACGCAGTATTTT
j_gene: TRBJ2-1; v_gene: TRBV6-5; d_gene: TRBD2; abundance: .; CDR3aa: CASSERGVENEQFF; CDR3nt: TGTGCCAGCAGCGAGCGGGGGGTGGAAAATGAGCAGTTCTTC
j_gene: TRBJ2-2; v_gene: TRBV28; d_gene: .; abundance: .; CDR3aa: CASSFGGDYTGELFF; CDR3nt: TGTGCCAGCAGTTTTGGAGGGGATTACACCGGGGAGCTGTTTTTT
j_gene: TRBJ1-1; v_gene: TRBV28; d_gene: .; abundance: .; CDR3aa: CASSPGALNTEAFF; CDR3nt: TGTGCCAGCAGTCCCGGGGCCTTGAACACTGAAGCTTTCTTT
j_gene: TRBJ1-2; v_gene: TRBV16; d_gene: TRBD1; abundance: .; CDR3aa: CASSQNTQGAYGYTF; CDR3nt: TGTGCCAGCAGCCAAAATACACAGGGGGCCTATGGCTACACCTTC
j_gene: TRBJ2-1; v_gene: TRBV28; d_gene: .; abundance: .; CDR3aa: CASTLSRRYNAGIYNEQFF; CDR3nt: TGTGCCAGCACCCTGAGTAGACGATACAACGCGGGCATCTACAATGAGCAGTTCTTC
j_gene: TRBJ1-5; v_gene: TRBV6-1; d_gene: .; abundance: few; CDR3aa: CASSGDSGRVLLEPQHF; CDR3nt: TGTGCCAGCAGTGGGGATTCAGGGAGGGTATTACTGGAGCCCCAGCATTTT
j_gene: TRBJ2-5; v_gene: TRBV5-4; d_gene: TRBD2; abundance: .; CDR3aa: CASSFPLAGGQETQYF; CDR3nt: TGTGCCAGCAGCTTCCCCCTAGCGGGGGGCCAAGAGACCCAGTACTTC
j_gene: TRBJ1-1; v_gene: TRBV19; d_gene: .; abundance: .; CDR3aa: CASMVRLEAFF; CDR3nt: TGTGCCAGTATGGTCCGGTTAGAAGCTTTCTTT
j_gene: TRBJ2-3; v_gene: TRBV28; d_gene: .; abundance: .; CDR3aa: CASSSMTKPLTDTQYF; CDR3nt: TGTGCCAGCAGTTCAATGACGAAGCCACTCACAGATACGCAGTATTTT
j_gene: TRBJ2-3; v_gene: TRBV11-3; d_gene: .; abundance: .; CDR3aa: CASSLERTDTQYF; CDR3nt: TGTGCCAGCAGCTTAGAAAGGACAGATACGCAGTATTTT
j_gene: TRBJ1-5; v_gene: TRBV7-2; d_gene: .; abundance: .; CDR3aa: CASSFTGGNQPQHF; CDR3nt: TGTGCCAGCAGCTTTACGGGGGGCAATCAGCCCCAGCATTTT
j_gene: TRBJ1-2; v_gene: TRBV30; d_gene: .; abundance: .; CDR3aa: CAWTIGAFGGYTF; CDR3nt: TGTGCCTGGACCATTGGGGCATTCGGTGGCTACACCTTC
j_gene: TRBJ2-5; v_gene: TRBV29-1; d_gene: .; abundance: .; CDR3aa: CSAGQIQETQYF; CDR3nt: TGCAGCGCAGGACAGATACAAGAGACCCAGTACTTC
j_gene: TRBJ2-7; v_gene: TRBV29-1; d_gene: .; abundance: .; CDR3aa: CSVIGEISYEQYF; CDR3nt: TGCAGCGTTATTGGGGAAATCTCCTACGAGCAGTACTTC
j_gene: TRBJ2-7; v_gene: TRBV30; d_gene: TRBD1; abundance: .; CDR3aa: CAWSFPRTGTGGRGTRTEQYF; CDR3nt: TGTGCCTGGAGTTTCCCCCGAACCGGGACAGGGGGCCGAGGGACTAGAACCGAGCAGTACTTC
j_gene: TRBJ1-6; v_gene: TRBV30; d_gene: TRBD1; abundance: .; CDR3aa: CAWSGRGQNNSPLHF; CDR3nt: TGTGCCTGGAGTGGAAGGGGACAGAATAATTCACCCCTCCACTTT
j_gene: TRBJ1-5; v_gene: TRBV19; d_gene: .; abundance: .; CDR3aa: CASSIVRGGVNQPQHF; CDR3nt: TGTGCCAGTAGTATCGTCCGCGGCGGTGTCAATCAGCCCCAGCATTTT
j_gene: TRBJ1-4; v_gene: TRBV11-2; d_gene: TRBD1; abundance: .; CDR3aa: CASKRGRGQRIEKLFF; CDR3nt: TGTGCCAGCAAAAGGGGGAGGGGACAGAGAATAGAAAAACTGTTTTTT
j_gene: TRBJ2-3; v_gene: TRBV5-8; d_gene: .; abundance: few; CDR3aa: CASSSDSDTQYF; CDR3nt: TGTGCCAGCAGCTCTGATTCGGATACGCAGTATTTT
j_gene: TRBJ1-1; v_gene: TRBV2; d_gene: .; abundance: once; CDR3aa: CASSLNTEAFF; CDR3nt: TGTGCCAGCAGTCTTAACACTGAAGCTTTCTTT
j_gene: TRBJ1-5; v_gene: TRBV12-5; d_gene: .; abundance: .; CDR3aa: CASGPGTKQPQHF; CDR3nt: TGTGCTAGTGGCCCCGGGACAAAGCAGCCCCAGCATTTT
j_gene: TRBJ2-1; v_gene: TRBV11-2; d_gene: .; abundance: .; CDR3aa: CASSSMGQARNNEQFF; CDR3nt: TGTGCCAGCAGCTCCATGGGGCAGGCACGCAACAATGAGCAGTTCTTC
j_gene: TRBJ1-1; v_gene: TRBV28; d_gene: TRBD1; abundance: few; CDR3aa: CASIYDRAGEAFF; CDR3nt: TGTGCCAGCATTTATGACAGGGCAGGTGAAGCTTTCTTT
j_gene: TRBJ2-2; v_gene: TRBV6-4; d_gene: TRBD1; abundance: .; CDR3aa: CASSMTGGTGELFF; CDR3nt: TGTGCCAGCAGTATGACAGGGGGCACCGGGGAGCTGTTTTTT
j_gene: TRBJ1-3; v_gene: TRBV30; d_gene: .; abundance: .; CDR3aa: CAWSPRGNTIYF; CDR3nt: TGTGCCTGGAGTCCCAGGGGAAACACCATATATTTT
j_gene: TRBJ1-1; v_gene: TRBV29-1; d_gene: .; abundance: .; CDR3aa: CSVLRGITEAFF; CDR3nt: TGCAGCGTCCTCCGGGGGATCACTGAAGCTTTCTTT
j_gene: TRBJ1-1; v_gene: TRBV10-3; d_gene: .; abundance: .; CDR3aa: CAIRGNRDTEAFF; CDR3nt: TGTGCCATCAGGGGAAACAGGGACACTGAAGCTTTCTTT
j_gene: TRBJ2-2; v_gene: TRBV19; d_gene: .; abundance: .; CDR3aa: CASSMGRTTGELFF; CDR3nt: TGTGCCAGTAGTATGGGGAGAACCACCGGGGAGCTGTTTTTT
j_gene: TRBJ2-7; v_gene: TRBV6-2/TRBV6-3; d_gene: .; abundance: .; CDR3aa: CASSYRSTGISYEQYF; CDR3nt: TGTGCCAGCAGTTACCGATCAACGGGAATCTCCTACGAGCAGTACTTC
j_gene: TRBJ1-4; v_gene: TRBV5-1; d_gene: TRBD1; abundance: .; CDR3aa: CASSGGQTLGDELFF; CDR3nt: TGCGCCAGCAGCGGGGGACAGACTCTCGGGGACGAACTGTTTTTT
j_gene: TRBJ2-3; v_gene: TRBV4-1; d_gene: TRBD2; abundance: .; CDR3aa: CASSQLLAGAKRTDTQYF; CDR3nt: TGCGCCAGCAGCCAACTTCTAGCGGGGGCCAAGAGAACAGATACGCAGTATTTT
j_gene: TRBJ1-3; v_gene: TRBV7-9; d_gene: .; abundance: .; CDR3aa: CASSPDGRSGNTIYF; CDR3nt: TGTGCCAGCAGCCCTGATGGTCGCTCTGGAAACACCATATATTTT
j_gene: TRBJ1-5; v_gene: TRBV5-8; d_gene: .; abundance: .; CDR3aa: CASSLRGPSGQPQHF; CDR3nt: TGTGCCAGCAGCTTGCGGGGGCCGTCAGGGCAGCCCCAGCATTTT
j_gene: TRBJ1-2; v_gene: TRBV11-2; d_gene: .; abundance: .; CDR3aa: CASSLVMKDSYGYTF; CDR3nt: TGTGCCAGCAGCTTAGTAATGAAGGACAGCTATGGCTACACCTTC
j_gene: TRBJ2-7; v_gene: TRBV30; d_gene: TRBD1; abundance: .; CDR3aa: CAWSRRQGFSYEQYF; CDR3nt: TGTGCCTGGAGCCGAAGACAGGGTTTTTCCTACGAGCAGTACTTC
j_gene: TRBJ1-1; v_gene: TRBV28; d_gene: .; abundance: few; CDR3aa: CASSYQQGLETEAFF; CDR3nt: TGTGCCAGCAGCTACCAGCAGGGGCTTGAAACTGAAGCTTTCTTT